This paragraph covers one T cell receptor (beta chain) sequence. These data belong to a study of cytomegalovirus exposure and HLA in healthy donors. The PCR made use of 60 Vbeta and 13 Jbeta primers. TCRdb's copy holds only in-frame clones and misses some; the assay was immunoSEQ multiplex PCR. The table includes 85,000 to 100,000 clones, roughly 86% detected once. Germline CDR1 reads DFQATT; CDR2 reads SNEGSKA (reference sequence). The CDR3 length is 11 residues. This clonotype originated in a woman between 18 and 30 years old in good health and CMV-seropositive. V usage is TRBV20-1 and J usage is TRBJ2-7; TRBD1 matches 9 bases. The sample consisted of PBMCs. The DNA for the CDR3 is TGCTCGCCCGGACAGGGGAACGAGCAGTACTTC. It is translated as CSPGQGNEQYF.